Following are 16 T cell receptor beta chains from one sample sequenced in a study of control samples from healthy donors and cancer patients. Repertoires were generated with immunoSEQ multiplex PCR, while TCRdb's copy carries only in-frame clones and drops some. The sample records about 18,000 clones, 84% being singletons. Input material: PBMCs. The receptors shown here come from a woman in her seventies with lung cancer.

This clone was seen a few times. CDR3: CASSLGDGANYGYTF. CDR3 nucleotide sequence: TGTGCCAGCAGCTTAGGAGATGGGGCTAACTATGGCTACACCTTC. The V gene is TRBV13, the J gene TRBJ1-2; no clear D gene. Trimming took 0 bases from V and 0 from J, leaving 8 bases between them. There are 15 residues in the CDR3. Germline CDR1 and CDR2: PRHDT and FYEKMQ (reference sequence).

The chain combines TRBV9 with TRBJ1-4; 9 bases line up with TRBD1. Germline V lookup: CDR1 SGDLS, CDR2 YYNGEE. J gave up 7 bases and V 7 bases, and 5 bases lay outside the gene matches. The CDR3 covers 13 residues. CDR3 DNA sequence: TGTGCCAGCGGGACAGGGTCTAGTGAAAAACTGTTTTTT. It encodes CASGTGSSEKLFF.

This clone was observed a few times. The rearrangement links TRBV6-2 or TRBV6-3 to TRBJ2-3, with D unresolved. Germline V gene lookup returns CDR1 MNHEY and CDR2 SVGEGT. The CDR3 sequence is 15 residues long. With 2 bases removed from V and 2 bases from J, the gap between germline ends came to 11 bases. The DNA for the CDR3 is TGTGCCAGCAGTTACCAACGTCAGACCACAGATACGCAGTATTTT. Residues: CASSYQRQTTDTQYF.

The CDR3 DNA follows: TGTGCCAGCCTCTGGGGTCCCACAGATACGCAGTATTTT. The encoded protein is CASLWGPTDTQYF. V gene TRBV12-3 or TRBV12-4 combines with J gene TRBJ2-3; no reliable D call. V was clipped by 8 bases and J by 2 bases, with 11 bases between them. This CDR3 comprises 13 residues.

This chain's CDR3 is CASSQGLAGYNEQFF. The CDR3 DNA reads TGTGCCAGCAGCCAGGGACTAGCGGGATACAATGAGCAGTTCTTC. The chain joins TRBV3-1 (or the pseudogene TRBV3-2) to TRBJ2-1; 13 nucleotides line up with TRBD2. V was pared by 3 bases and J by 4 bases, with 0 bases of the junction left unmatched. This CDR3 has 15 amino acids. Germline loops: CDR1 LGHDT, CDR2 YNNKEL (reference sequence).

The V gene is TRBV4-3, the J gene TRBJ2-7; D is uncertain. The V gene lost 1 base and the J gene lost 3 bases, with 7 bases spanning the gap. CDR1 LGHNA and CDR2 YSLEER come from the germline V gene. CDR3 length: 13 residues. CDR3 in amino acids: CASSQAPNYEQYF. The CDR3 DNA reads as TGCGCCAGCAGCCAAGCGCCCAACTACGAGCAGTACTTC.

The chain carries TRBV28 and TRBJ2-5; the D is unclear. The CDR3 sequence is 14 residues long. Germline-derived CDR1 and CDR2 are MDHEN and SYDVKM. V lost 6 bases to trimming and J lost 5 bases, with 16 bases between them. The CDR3 nucleotides read TGTGCCAGCAGCGTCATTTACCCCGGGGAGACCCAGTACTTC. The encoded protein is CASSVIYPGETQYF.

The rearrangement links TRBV11-2 to TRBJ1-1, with unresolved D. V lost 5 bases to trimming and J lost 0 bases, with 7 bases between them. CDR1 is SGHAT, CDR2 FQNNGV, per germline. This CDR3 comprises 13 residues. The CDR3 DNA is TGTGCCAGCAGCCGCAGTTTGAACACTGAAGCTTTCTTT. Translation gives CASSRSLNTEAFF.

The chain has TRBV5-6 and TRBJ2-7; no definite D call. Trimming shortened V by 0 bases and J by 2 bases, and 6 bases separated the two germline ends. Germline lookup yields CDR1 SGHDT and CDR2 YYEEEE. This CDR3 has 13 residues. CDR3 loop: CASSLDSPYEQYF. The CDR3, as DNA: TGTGCCAGCAGCTTGGACAGTCCCTACGAGCAGTACTTC.

The chain is built from TRBV7-2 and TRBJ1-2; 11 bases match TRBD1. The germline V gene has CDR1 SGHTA and CDR2 FQGNSA. This CDR3 contains 16 residues. Unmatched junction bases numbered 6, after V lost 2 bases and J lost 4 bases. The CDR3 DNA sequence: TGTGCCAGCAGCTTACCCGGGACAGGGGGAATCTATGGCTACACCTTC. It translates to CASSLPGTGGIYGYTF.

V gene TRBV5-1 combines with J gene TRBJ2-1; no definite D call. V lost 0 bases to trimming and J lost 8 bases, with 9 bases between them. The germline V gene encodes CDR1 SGHRS and CDR2 YFSETQ. The CDR3 is 13 residues long. Here the CDR3 DNA reads TGCGCCAGCAGCTTGGGCACTCGCGATGAGCAGTTCTTC. It encodes CASSLGTRDEQFF.

The chain uses TRBV28 and TRBJ1-5; no definite D call. The CDR3 sequence is 13 residues long. Deletions cut 4 bases from V and 3 bases from J, with 7 bases between. Germline V gene lookup returns CDR1 MDHEN and CDR2 SYDVKM. The CDR3 sequence: CASSSPPNQPQHF. The CDR3 bases are TGTGCCAGCAGTTCTCCTCCCAATCAGCCCCAGCATTTT. The full variable domain, its missing parts supplied by reference TRBV28 and TRBJ1-5, is DVKVTQSSRYLVKRTGEKVFLECVQDMDHENMFWYRQDPGLGLRLIYFSYDVKMKEKGDIPEGYSVSREKKERFSLILESASTNQTSMYLCASSSPPNQPQHFGDGTRLSIL.

This rearrangement joins TRBV7-2 to TRBJ2-5, with a tentative D call TRBD1 (5 bases). From germline, CDR1 is SGHTA and CDR2 FQGNSA. The CDR3 spans 13 residues. V gave up 4 bases and J gave up 4 bases, with 10 bases separating them. As DNA, the CDR3 is TGTGCCAGCAGCTGGAAGGGGCGAGAGACCCAGTACTTC. Translated: CASSWKGRETQYF. Full variable domain (missing parts from reference TRBV7-2 and TRBJ2-5): GAGVSQSPSNKVTEKGKDVELRCDPISGHTALYWYRQSLGQGLEFLIYFQGNSAPDKSGLPSDRFSAERTGGSVSTLTIQRTQQEDSAVYLCASSWKGRETQYFGPGTRLLVL.

The chain links TRBV20-1 to TRBJ1-3; 8 nucleotides agree with TRBD1. Germline V gene lookup returns CDR1 DFQATT and CDR2 SNEGSKA (reference sequence). The CDR3 length is 13 residues. Trimming removed 3 bases from V and 6 bases from J; junction bases left unmatched: 4. The CDR3, as DNA: TGCAGTGCTAGTATCCAGGGGGCAAACACCATATATTTT. Amino acid sequence: CSASIQGANTIYF.

The chain couples TRBV5-1 to TRBJ2-1; perhaps TRBD2 as D (5 bases). CDR3 length: 14 residues. Trimming left V 4 bases short and J 7 bases short, with 15 bases between. CDR1 is SGHRS, CDR2 YFSETQ, per germline. The CDR3: CASSGGPLPNEQFF. As DNA, the CDR3 is TGCGCCAGCAGCGGCGGGCCACTACCTAATGAGCAGTTCTTC.

The count of this clone is one. The V call is TRBV2, the J call TRBJ2-5; TRBD2 is a possible D gene (5 bases). The CDR3 loop spans 14 amino acids. The V end was cut by 6 bases, the J end by 4 bases, with 15 bases between. Germline values: CDR1 SNHLY, CDR2 FYNNEI. The CDR3 reads CASRPSRGIETQYF. CDR3 nucleotide sequence: TGTGCCAGCAGACCTTCCCGGGGAATAGAGACCCAGTACTTC.